The 16 T cell receptor beta chains reported below all come from one sample, sequenced in a study of blood T cell repertoires in COVID-19. Assay used: immunoSEQ multiplex PCR; TCRdb lists only in-frame clones, some missing. The sample lists 410,000 or so clones, roughly 88% occurring once. What was sequenced was peripheral blood. All receptors come from a woman aged 25 to 39 with active or convalescent COVID-19.

The CDR3 sequence: CASSDSRNYGYTF. In DNA, the CDR3 is TGCGCCAGTTCGGACAGTCGTAACTATGGCTACACCTTC. The chain recombines TRBV10-1 with TRBJ1-2; D might be TRBD1 (6 bases). The CDR3 spans 13 residues. Per the germline V gene, CDR1 is WNHNN and CDR2 is SYGVQD (reference sequence). V shed 9 bases and J shed 1 base, with 12 bases lying between them.

Only one count was recorded for this clone. The rearrangement links TRBV10-2 to TRBJ1-2; TRBD1 matches at 7 bases. Germline loops: CDR1 WSHSY, CDR2 SAAADI. The CDR3 length is 12 residues. The junction had 4 bases not matched to a gene; V was cut back by 4 bases and J by 8 bases. The CDR3 DNA reads TGCGCCAGCAGTGCCAAACAGGGGGGCTACACCTTC. Its translation is CASSAKQGGYTF.

This chain connects TRBV5-8 to TRBJ2-1, with D possibly TRBD2 on 6 matching bases. The V end was cut by 0 bases, the J end by 3 bases, with 7 bases between. The CDR3 has 14 amino acids. CDR1 is SGHTS and CDR2 is YDEGEE in the germline V gene. The CDR3 here is CASSLEGLYNEQFF. DNA for the CDR3: TGTGCCAGCAGCTTGGAGGGACTCTACAATGAGCAGTTCTTC.

The CDR3 protein is CASSLDRASNQPQHF. The CDR3 DNA follows: TGTGCCAGCAGCTTGGACAGGGCTAGCAATCAGCCCCAGCATTTT. The chain recombines TRBV6-5 with TRBJ1-5, with 8 bases aligning to TRBD1. Looked up from germline, CDR1 is MNHEY and CDR2 is SVGAGI. The J segment lost 0 bases and the V segment lost 6 bases, leaving 4 bases of the junction unmatched. The CDR3 spans 15 residues.

The V call is TRBV6-5, the J call TRBJ1-5; a weak D match, TRBD1 (6 bases). Germline V gene data show CDR1 as MNHEY and CDR2 as SVGAGI. V lost 7 bases, J lost 0 bases, and 13 bases lay in between. The CDR3 spans 15 residues. CDR3 residues: CASKETGVSNQPQHF. Here the CDR3 DNA reads TGTGCCAGCAAAGAGACAGGAGTTAGCAATCAGCCCCAGCATTTT.

The chain links TRBV12-3 or TRBV12-4 to TRBJ2-7; no firm D call. CDR3 size: 13 residues. The germline V and J ends were trimmed by 5 bases and 4 bases, with 12 bases remaining between them. The CDR3 DNA reads as TGTGCCAGCAGTGTGCAGGCTACGTACGAGCAGTACTTC. It encodes CASSVQATYEQYF.

This clone was seen a handful of times. This sequence joins TRBV10-2 and TRBJ1-1; 10 bases line up with TRBD1. This CDR3 is built from 15 residues. From germline, CDR1 is WSHSY and CDR2 SAAADI. With 6 bases clipped from V and 3 bases from J, the junction kept 7 bases outside the gene matches. The CDR3 loop reads CASRQTGGTYTEAFF. The DNA of the CDR3 is TGCGCCAGCAGGCAGACAGGGGGCACCTACACTGAAGCTTTCTTT.

The rearrangement uses TRBV11-2 and TRBJ2-5; 7 nucleotides agree with TRBD2. This CDR3 region has 14 residues. J gave up 2 bases and V 5 bases, and 5 bases lay outside the gene matches. CDR1 SGHAT and CDR2 FQNNGV come from the germline V gene. CDR3 nucleotides: TGTGCCAGCAGCAAGGGACTACCACAAGAGACCCAGTACTTC. The encoded protein is CASSKGLPQETQYF.

The chain is built from TRBV7-9 and TRBJ1-1, with D possibly being TRBD1 (6 bases). The V gene lost 5 bases and the J gene lost 7 bases, with 11 bases spanning the gap. The CDR3 runs to 12 residues. Germline V gene data show CDR1 as SEHNR and CDR2 as FQNEAQ (reference sequence). The CDR3 is CASSEDSYEAFF. CDR3 coding DNA: TGTGCCAGCAGCGAGGACAGTTATGAAGCTTTCTTT.

This chain uses TRBV7-9 with TRBJ1-1; D not resolved. CDR3 length: 15 amino acids. Germline V gives CDR1 SEHNR, CDR2 FQNEAQ (reference sequence). V lost 4 bases to trimming and J lost 1 base, with 13 bases between them. The CDR3 nucleotides read TGTGCCAGCAGCTCTATGCCCCTTGAGAACACTGAAGCTTTCTTT. It is translated as CASSSMPLENTEAFF.

This chain links TRBV6-5 with TRBJ2-7; 9 positions agree with TRBD2. CDR3 size: 13 residues. Germline CDR1 MNHEY, CDR2 SVGAGI. The V gene end was trimmed by 4 bases and the J gene end by 7 bases; junction bases not matched to a gene: 5. The DNA of the CDR3 is TGTGCCAGCAGTTTGCGGGAGGGGATAGAGCAGTACTTC. Translation gives CASSLREGIEQYF.

The rearrangement joins TRBV10-3 to TRBJ1-2; TRBD1 is a possible D gene (6 bases). V was trimmed by 6 bases and J by 2 bases, leaving 13 bases between them. The CDR3 is 14 residues long. Looked up from germline, CDR1 is ENHRY and CDR2 is SYGVKD. This CDR3 is CAIRRDQGNYGYTF. The CDR3 region has the DNA TGTGCCATCAGACGAGATCAGGGGAACTATGGCTACACCTTC.

This chain joins TRBV2 and TRBJ2-3, with D maybe TRBD2 (7 bases). The V end was cut by 8 bases, the J end by 4 bases, with 16 bases between. The germline V gene has CDR1 SNHLY and CDR2 FYNNEI. This CDR3 spans 14 amino acids. This chain's CDR3 is CASLRGGPPDTQYF. The CDR3 coding sequence is TGTGCCAGCCTGAGGGGGGGCCCTCCAGATACGCAGTATTTT.

Comments on this clone: Within the sample, other DNA sequences also encode this same CDR3. The rearrangement uses TRBV18 and TRBJ1-1, with 7 bases that match TRBD1. Trimming cost V 6 bases and J 7 bases; bases outside gene matches: 8. Germline V gene lookup returns CDR1 KGHSH and CDR2 LQKENI. The CDR3 extends over 13 amino acids. In nucleotides, the CDR3 is TGTGCCAGCTCTCCCAACCGGGACAGTGAAGCTTTCTTT. Its protein product is CASSPNRDSEAFF.

The rearrangement links TRBV30 to TRBJ1-1; 8 bases are a match to TRBD1. This CDR3 is 15 amino acids long. Germline V gene sequence: CDR1 GTSNPN, CDR2 SVGIG (reference sequence). V was clipped by 0 bases and J by 2 bases; unmatched bases: 5. The CDR3 here is CAWSVLDRDNTEAFF. CDR3 bases: TGTGCCTGGAGTGTGCTGGACAGGGATAACACTGAAGCTTTCTTT.

Only one count was recorded for this clone. This chain links TRBV9 with TRBJ1-3, with TRBD1 matching 8 bases. From germline, CDR1 is SGDLS and CDR2 YYNGEE. The junction had 12 bases not matched to a gene; V was cut back by 4 bases and J by 0 bases. This CDR3 comprises 18 residues. This CDR3 reads CASSPKLGQAYSGNTIYF. CDR3 coding DNA: TGTGCCAGCAGCCCAAAACTGGGACAGGCTTACTCTGGAAACACCATATATTTT.